These 27 T cell receptor beta chains originate from one sample sequenced in a study of response to subunit inactivated influenza vaccine. TCRdb passed the RT-PCR reads through MiXCR, listing each CDR3 protein once. This table has roughly 500,000 distinct CDR3 sequences, approximately 15% appearing once. The sample in question was CD4+ T cells sorted from PBMCs, obtained about 24 months after vaccination. The receptors stem from a man between 50 and 75 years old who received an inactivated influenza vaccine.

This clonotype was counted between two and nine times. The chain links TRBV4-3 to TRBJ1-2; 9 bases are shared with TRBD1. Germline CDR1 and CDR2: LGHNA and YSLEER. The trim removed 2 bases at V and 7 bases at J, leaving 5 bases unmatched. The CDR3 runs 14 residues. CDR3 sequence (DNA): TGCGCCAGCAGCCAATGGACAGGGGACTCTGGCTACACCTTC. This sequence encodes CASSQWTGDSGYTF.

Of note for this clonotype: A read error may be the cause here, since a much bigger clone is one base away. The chain joins TRBV6-1 to TRBJ2-3, with D possibly matching TRBD2 (5 bases). V was trimmed by 6 bases and J by 1 base, leaving 11 bases between them. The CDR3 extends over 14 amino acids. Germline V gene data show CDR1 as MNHNS and CDR2 as SASEGT. The CDR3 DNA reads TGTGCCAGCAGAGGGCGGACTCGCACAGATACGCAGTATTTT. It specifies CASRGRTRTDTQYF.

At least ten counts were recorded for this clonotype. The chain is built from TRBV5-1 and TRBJ2-1; 10 positions match TRBD2. Looked up from germline, CDR1 is SGHRS and CDR2 is YFSETQ. The CDR3 is made up of 15 amino acids. V was clipped by 4 bases and J by 6 bases; unmatched bases: 7. The CDR3, as DNA: TGCGCCAGCAGCCGAACTAGCGGGAATCTCAATGAGCAGTTCTTC. This translates into CASSRTSGNLNEQFF.

This clonotype was observed once. CDR3 sequence (DNA): TGTGCCAGCAGCTGGAGGGGGGAGTTTGAAAAACTGTTTTTT. It encodes CASSWRGEFEKLFF. This sequence joins TRBV11-2 and TRBJ1-4, with a tentative D call TRBD1 (6 bases). Germline V gene lookup returns CDR1 SGHAT and CDR2 FQNNGV. V was clipped by 4 bases and J by 7 bases, with 13 bases between them. The CDR3 contains 14 residues.

The chain is built from TRBV18 and TRBJ2-7, with D perhaps given as TRBD1 or TRBD2 (5 bases each). Germline assignment: CDR1 KGHSH and CDR2 LQKENI. The CDR3 has 15 amino acids. The V and J ends lost 6 bases and 3 bases respectively, with 18 bases between them. The CDR3 DNA reads TGTGCCAGCTCCCTAACTTGGGACGGGGACTACGAGCAGTACTTC. Encoded protein: CASSLTWDGDYEQYF.

The CDR3 DNA is TGTGCCAGCAGCTTAGAGGGACAGCGGAGCTCCTATAATTCACCCCTCCACTTT. It yields the protein CASSLEGQRSSYNSPLHF. The V call is TRBV11-3, the J call TRBJ1-6, with 7 bases matching TRBD1. Trimming at V came to 0 bases and at J to 0 bases, leaving 5 bases not matched to a gene. The germline V gene has CDR1 SGHNT and CDR2 YENEEA. This CDR3 is 18 amino acids long.

This clonotype appeared many times. The V gene is TRBV5-1, the J gene TRBJ2-2, with 7 bases matching TRBD1. The CDR3 has 15 amino acids. V lost 4 bases to trimming and J lost 0 bases; unmatched junction nucleotides: 3. Germline-derived CDR1 and CDR2 are SGHRS and YFSETQ. The CDR3 loop is CASSRDSTNTGELFF. Here the CDR3 DNA reads TGCGCCAGCAGCAGGGACAGTACGAACACCGGGGAGCTGTTTTTT.

This clonotype was detected ten times or more. The genes are TRBV3-1 and TRBJ1-1, with unresolved D. V lost 4 bases to trimming and J lost 1 base, with 10 bases between them. Germline lookup yields CDR1 LGHDT and CDR2 YNNKEL (reference sequence). The CDR3 contains 14 residues. CDR3 amino acids: CASSLLSGNTEAFF. In DNA, the CDR3 is TGTGCCAGCAGCCTCTTGTCCGGGAACACTGAAGCTTTCTTT.

This clonotype has only a few counts. The chain uses TRBV21-1 and TRBJ1-2. TRBV21-1 is a pseudogene. This CDR3 has 15 amino acids. The CDR3 DNA sequence: TGTGCCAGCAGCAATTCGGAGGGACGTAACTATGGCTACACCTTC. Protein sequence: CASSNSEGRNYGYTF.

This clonotype was detected a few times. The rearrangement joins TRBV6-1 to TRBJ2-1; D uncertain. CDR3 length: 15 residues. The V gene lost 2 bases and the J gene lost 7 bases, with 15 bases spanning the gap. Germline V gene data show CDR1 as MNHNS and CDR2 as SASEGT. Here the CDR3 reads CASSEPGPTGNEQFF. In nucleotides, the CDR3 is TGTGCCAGCAGTGAACCTGGGCCCACTGGGAATGAGCAGTTCTTC.

This chain links TRBV12-3 or TRBV12-4 with TRBJ2-2, with 12 bases matching TRBD2. Trimming at V came to 7 bases and at J to 6 bases, leaving 6 bases not matched to a gene. The CDR3 extends over 15 amino acids. CDR3 amino acids: CASTSGRAVAGELFF. DNA of the CDR3: TGTGCCAGCACTAGCGGGAGGGCCGTTGCCGGGGAGCTGTTTTTT.

This clonotype was counted at least ten times. The chain combines TRBV12-3 or TRBV12-4 with TRBJ2-2; 7 bases are a match to TRBD1. Unmatched junction bases numbered 9, after V lost 10 bases and J lost 4 bases. The CDR3 is 14 residues long. DNA of the CDR3: TGTGCCACCAGGGCAGGGGGTTCCACCGGGGAGCTGTTTTTT. This codes for CATRAGGSTGELFF.

The chain employs TRBV20-1 and TRBJ2-7; TRBD1 agrees at 8 bases. J gave up 4 bases and V 3 bases, and 8 bases lay outside the gene matches. This CDR3 comprises 14 residues. Germline values: CDR1 DFQATT, CDR2 SNEGSKA (reference sequence). The CDR3 DNA sequence: TGCAGTGCTAGTACCGGGACAGGCAATTACGAGCAGTACTTC. Protein sequence: CSASTGTGNYEQYF.

This chain connects TRBV20-1 to TRBJ1-5, with TRBD1 as a possible D gene (5 bases). The CDR3 covers 15 residues. CDR1 is DFQATT and CDR2 is SNEGSKA in the germline V gene (reference sequence). V lost 3 bases to trimming and J lost 6 bases, with 18 bases between them. CDR3 residues: CSARSGPRGGQPQHF. CDR3 in DNA: TGCAGTGCTAGGAGTGGGCCAAGGGGTGGTCAGCCCCAGCATTTT.

This clonotype was found many times. The CDR3 loop reads CASSQEYLAPSQPQHF. The CDR3, as DNA: TGCGCCAGCAGCCAAGAGTACCTAGCCCCTAGTCAGCCCCAGCATTTT. The chain uses TRBV4-1 and TRBJ1-5; D remains ambiguous. CDR1 and CDR2 from the germline V gene are MGHRA and YSYEKL. This CDR3 is built from 16 residues. Trimming cost V 0 bases and J 6 bases, with 15 bases left between them.

This clonotype came up many times. The chain combines TRBV5-1 with TRBJ1-1, with TRBD1 identical over 7 bases. This CDR3 region has 13 residues. Germline lookup yields CDR1 SGHRS and CDR2 YFSETQ. After removal of 1 base from V and 3 bases from J, the junction contained 0 bases not matched to a gene. CDR3 bases: TGCGCCAGCAGCTTGCAGGGGGACACTGAAGCTTTCTTT. Translation gives CASSLQGDTEAFF.

The chain is built from TRBV5-5 and TRBJ2-7, with D perhaps TRBD1 (6 bases). The CDR3 has 15 residues. Trimming took off 4 bases at V and 4 bases at J, with 18 bases between the two ends. Germline V gene data show CDR1 as SGHKS and CDR2 as YYEKEE (reference sequence). The CDR3 sequence is CASSTLGGTGYEQYF. The CDR3 DNA reads as TGTGCCAGCAGCACCCTTGGGGGCACGGGTTACGAGCAGTACTTC.

In DNA, the CDR3 is TGTGCCAGCAGCTTCGGGACAAGGAACACTGAAGCTTTCTTT. Translated, it gives CASSFGTRNTEAFF. The gene calls are TRBV5-4 and TRBJ1-1, with D perhaps TRBD1 (6 bases). Trimming left V 2 bases short and J 1 base short, with 9 bases between. The CDR3 is 14 residues long. CDR1 SGHNT and CDR2 YYREEE come from the germline V gene (reference sequence).

This chain links TRBV5-1 with TRBJ1-1; perhaps TRBD1 as D (5 bases). Looked up from germline, CDR1 is SGHRS and CDR2 is YFSETQ. The CDR3 is 17 amino acids. Trimming cost V 4 bases and J 1 base, with 20 bases left between them. The CDR3 reads CASSAGSSKQENTEAFF. In nucleotides, the CDR3 is TGCGCCAGCAGCGCTGGTTCGAGCAAACAGGAGAACACTGAAGCTTTCTTT.

This clonotype has a handful of counts. This chain connects TRBV11-2 to TRBJ2-5; 7 bases are a match to TRBD1. The germline V gene encodes CDR1 SGHAT and CDR2 FQNNGV. The CDR3 extends over 15 amino acids. V lost 2 bases, J lost 3 bases, and 6 bases stayed unmatched. DNA for the CDR3: TGTGCCAGCAGCTTAACACTGACAGGGAAAGAGACCCAGTACTTC. This sequence encodes CASSLTLTGKETQYF.

The rearrangement joins TRBV4-2 to TRBJ2-1, with D uncertain. The CDR3 length is 15 residues. Germline lookup yields CDR1 LGHNA and CDR2 YNFKEQ. The V end lost 4 bases, the J end lost 7 bases, and 17 bases lay between the germline ends. CDR3 bases: TGTGCCAGCAGCCGGGGTGGGCTGAGGTCTAATGAGCAGTTCTTC. The encoded protein is CASSRGGLRSNEQFF.

In its sample, this clonotype was seen a few times. This chain links TRBV5-1 with TRBJ2-7, with TRBD2 identical over 11 bases. The V gene's germline CDR1 is SGHRS and CDR2 YFSETQ. Losses at the gene ends were 3 bases for V and 2 bases for J; bases not matched to a gene: 4. The CDR3 is 15 amino acids. The chain's CDR3 is CASSSGLAVTYEQYF. CDR3 DNA: TGCGCCAGCAGCTCGGGACTAGCGGTGACCTACGAGCAGTACTTC.

As for this clonotype: At one end, the junction sequence differs from germline, possibly due to a read error. The chain has TRBV19 and TRBJ2-7; 9 bases match TRBD1. Germline V lookup: CDR1 LNHDA, CDR2 SQIVND (reference sequence). The CDR3 is made up of 15 amino acids. The CDR3 DNA reads as TGTGCCAGTAGTAGAACTGAGGACAGGGGCTACGGGCAGTACTTC. It codes for CASSRTEDRGYGQYF. The variable domain in full, with the rest retrieved from reference TRBV19 and TRBJ2-7, is DGGITQSPKYLFRKEGQNVTLSCEQNLNHDAMYWYRQDPGQGLRLIYYSQIVNDFQKGDIAEGYSVSREKKESFPLTVTSAQKNPTAFYLCASSRTEDRGYGQYFGPGTRLTVT.

This clonotype has a count of ten or more. V and J are TRBV28 and TRBJ2-1; 10 bases line up with TRBD2. V shed 4 bases, J shed 8 bases, and the junction held 14 bases outside the gene matches. The germline CDR1 and CDR2 sequences are MDHEN and SYDVKM. The length of the CDR3 is 17 residues. The CDR3: CASSWLAGATRSDEQFF. The CDR3 coding sequence is TGTGCCAGCAGTTGGCTAGCGGGAGCCACTAGGAGCGATGAGCAGTTCTTC.

The chain recombines TRBV11-2 with TRBJ2-2; D unclear. Trimming left V 2 bases short and J 7 bases short, with 11 bases between. Germline V lookup: CDR1 SGHAT, CDR2 FQNNGV. The CDR3 runs 14 residues. CDR3 DNA: TGTGCCAGCAGCTTACCTCAAGGCCTCGGGGAGCTGTTTTTT. It yields the protein CASSLPQGLGELFF.

Only a few counts were recorded for this clonotype. J is TRBJ1-2 and V is TRBV12-3 or TRBV12-4; D unclear. V dropped 5 bases and J dropped 6 bases, with 13 bases sitting between them. This CDR3 is 13 amino acids long. CDR3 DNA: TGTGCCAGCAGTCCACGGGGTGTTAATGGCTACACCTTC. It yields the protein CASSPRGVNGYTF.

Ten or more counts support this clonotype. Written as DNA, the CDR3 is TGCGCCAGCAGCTATCCATCGGGGCAGGATAGAGATTTGAACACTGAAGCTTTCTTT. As protein: CASSYPSGQDRDLNTEAFF. V is TRBV5-1 and J is TRBJ1-1; TRBD1 might be the D (5 bases). Looked up from germline, CDR1 is SGHRS and CDR2 is YFSETQ. V lost 3 bases, J lost 0 bases, and 24 bases lay in between. The CDR3 runs 19 residues.